This T cell receptor (beta chain) was obtained from a study of regulatory T cells in long-lasting Graves disease. Regarding the study as a whole: Because few samples were included, accuracy may have been lower. Fewer public clonotypes were shared by new patients (just under 1,000) than by persistent patients (2,741). Persistent disease was associated with favored TRBV28 usage and with favored use of TRBJ1-2 and TRBJ2-5.

For TCR beta, libraries came from iRepertoire HTBI primers and Arm-PCR of CDR3 regions. The authors' processing: Identified across the samples were around 62 TRBV segments and approximately 14 TRBJ segments. MiXCR was run by TCRdb on the multiplex PCR reads, yielding one entry per CDR3 protein. The V and J calls here are based on TCRdb, not the publication. This sample has roughly 470,000 distinct CDR3 sequences, with 20% to 25% found just once. On this clonotype: As yet, its antigen is unknown.

The CDR3 length is 15 residues. The V and J ends lost 2 bases and 6 bases, in that order; junction bases with no gene match: 4. The germline V gene has CDR1 ENHRY and CDR2 SYGVKD. Time point specified: persistent/refractory GD, antithyroid drugs over 5 years with positive TRAb. From PBMCs, RNA was extracted and then used to make the TCR library. Material: peripheral blood mononuclear cells (PBMCs), obtained when the disease was refractory, from a patient treated with antithyroid drugs. The chain links TRBV10-3 to TRBJ2-7, with 13 bases matching TRBD2. This clonotype originated in a female donor with Graves disease. The CDR3 nucleotides read TGTGCCATCAGTGAGAGGACTAGCGGGGGCGTCGAGCAGTACTTC. As protein: CAISERTSGGVEQYF.